This T cell receptor beta chain was captured in a study of cytomegalovirus exposure and HLA in healthy donors. Overall study results and limits: Sequences of the TCR beta chain were said to predict the HLA-A and HLA-B alleles of most subjects accurately. Some TCR beta chains (164 of them) were listed as cytomegalovirus-associated.

In the case of this clone: The antigen is not known.

This PCR relied on a set of 60 Vbeta primers and 13 Jbeta primers. Using immunoSEQ multiplex PCR, the repertoire was profiled, and TCRdb retains in-frame clones only, with some absent. The top ten clones hold 12% to 15% of a sample with some 100,000 clones, about 68% of them seen once. The germline V gene has CDR1 SGHTA and CDR2 FQGTGA. The CDR3 sequence is 16 residues long. Unmatched junction bases numbered 8, after V lost 4 bases and J lost 2 bases. The material sequenced was PBMCs. The chain recombines TRBV7-3 with TRBJ1-2; 9 bases fit TRBD1. This sequence was found in a male donor in good health and CMV-seropositive. Here the CDR3 DNA reads TGTGCCAGCAGCTACCTGACAGGGGGTGCCAACTATGGCTACACCTTC. It codes for CASSYLTGGANYGYTF.